Listed below are T cell receptor beta chains from one sample, sequenced in a study of blood T cell repertoires in COVID-19. Profiled with immunoSEQ multiplex PCR; TCRdb holds only in-frame clones, not every one. The sample has just over 150,000 clones, roughly 88% seen once. Sequenced input: peripheral blood. The receptors derive from a woman aged 45-65 years with acute or convalescent COVID-19. Each CDR3 is given with its conserved first and last residue. D genes are given only for firm matches. For some rows the clone size is stated as once, few or many, or as a class when expanded; others skip it.

v_gene: TRBV7-9; j_gene: TRBJ1-6; d_gene: TRBD1; abundance: .; CDR3aa: CASSLGTGDSPLHF; CDR3nt: TGTGCCAGCAGCTTAGGGACAGGGGACTCACCCCTCCACTTT
v_gene: TRBV2; j_gene: TRBJ2-2; d_gene: .; abundance: .; CDR3aa: CASSGRQSNPPELFF; CDR3nt: TGTGCCAGCAGTGGAAGACAGTCGAACCCCCCGGAGCTGTTTTTT
v_gene: TRBV18; j_gene: TRBJ2-5; d_gene: TRBD2; abundance: once; CDR3aa: CASSPEAGGHASQYF; CDR3nt: TGTGCCAGCTCACCTGAAGCGGGAGGTCATGCAAGCCAGTACTTC
v_gene: TRBV10-3; j_gene: TRBJ2-2; d_gene: TRBD1; abundance: .; CDR3aa: CAISEGQGATGELFF; CDR3nt: TGTGCCATCAGTGAGGGACAGGGGGCCACCGGGGAGCTGTTTTTT
v_gene: TRBV9; j_gene: TRBJ2-5; d_gene: .; abundance: .; CDR3aa: CASSALGGYQETQYF; CDR3nt: TGTGCCAGCAGCGCGCTTGGGGGCTACCAAGAGACCCAGTACTTC
v_gene: TRBV19; j_gene: TRBJ1-1; d_gene: .; abundance: .; CDR3aa: CASSIGFGDSMNTEAFF; CDR3nt: TGTGCCAGTAGTATAGGGTTTGGAGATAGCATGAACACTGAAGCTTTCTTT
v_gene: TRBV30; j_gene: TRBJ2-7; d_gene: TRBD2; abundance: few; CDR3aa: CAWSVGGGSSYEQYF; CDR3nt: TGTGCCTGGAGTGTCGGCGGGGGGAGCTCCTACGAGCAGTACTTC
v_gene: TRBV5-4; j_gene: TRBJ1-3; d_gene: .; abundance: .; CDR3aa: CASSRPDTSGNTIYF; CDR3nt: TGTGCCAGCAGCCGTCCGGACACCTCTGGAAACACCATATATTTT
v_gene: TRBV3-1/TRBV3-2; j_gene: TRBJ2-1; d_gene: TRBD2; abundance: .; CDR3aa: CASSQENSGGGSYNEQFF; CDR3nt: TGTGCCAGCAGCCAAGAGAACAGCGGGGGGGGCTCCTACAATGAGCAGTTCTTC
v_gene: TRBV11-2; j_gene: TRBJ2-2; d_gene: .; abundance: .; CDR3aa: CASSRDTYTGELFF; CDR3nt: TGTGCCAGCAGCCGGGACACCTACACCGGGGAGCTGTTTTTT
v_gene: TRBV6-5; j_gene: TRBJ2-2; d_gene: TRBD2; abundance: .; CDR3aa: CASTLAGVNTGELFF; CDR3nt: TGTGCCAGCACACTAGCGGGGGTGAACACCGGGGAGCTGTTTTTT
v_gene: TRBV7-7; j_gene: TRBJ2-5; d_gene: .; abundance: .; CDR3aa: CASSRDPGSRETQYF; CDR3nt: TGTGCCAGCAGCCGCGATCCGGGGAGTCGGGAGACCCAGTACTTC
v_gene: TRBV4-2; j_gene: TRBJ1-4; d_gene: .; abundance: few; CDR3aa: CASSQDFVATNEKLFF; CDR3nt: TGTGCCAGCAGCCAAGATTTTGTCGCAACTAATGAAAAACTGTTTTTT
v_gene: TRBV6-5; j_gene: TRBJ1-2; d_gene: .; abundance: once; CDR3aa: CASTRGLGYGYTF; CDR3nt: TGTGCCAGCACCCGTGGGCTTGGCTATGGCTACACCTTC
v_gene: TRBV4-3; j_gene: TRBJ1-4; d_gene: .; abundance: .; CDR3aa: CASSQDSGNKGKLFF; CDR3nt: TGCGCCAGCAGCCAAGATTCCGGGAATAAGGGAAAACTGTTTTTT
v_gene: TRBV12-3/TRBV12-4; j_gene: TRBJ1-1; d_gene: .; abundance: .; CDR3aa: CASSSRSNTEAFF; CDR3nt: TGTGCCAGCAGCTCGCGGTCGAACACTGAAGCTTTCTTT
v_gene: TRBV5-1; j_gene: TRBJ2-3; d_gene: .; abundance: .; CDR3aa: CASSLNTGTDTQYF; CDR3nt: TGCGCCAGCAGCTTGAACACAGGCACAGATACGCAGTATTTT